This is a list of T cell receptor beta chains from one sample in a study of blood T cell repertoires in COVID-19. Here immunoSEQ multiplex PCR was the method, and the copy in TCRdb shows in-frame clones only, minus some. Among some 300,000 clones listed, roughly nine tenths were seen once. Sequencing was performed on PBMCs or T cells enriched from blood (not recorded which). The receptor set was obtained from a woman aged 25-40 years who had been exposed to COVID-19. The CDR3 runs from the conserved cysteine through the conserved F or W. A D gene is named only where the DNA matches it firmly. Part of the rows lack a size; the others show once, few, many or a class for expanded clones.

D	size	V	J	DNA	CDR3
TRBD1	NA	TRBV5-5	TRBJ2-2	TGTGCCAGCACCCTGACAGGGGGCGCCGACACCGGGGAGCTGTTTTTT	CASTLTGGADTGELFF
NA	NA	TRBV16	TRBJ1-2	TGTGCCAGCAGCCAATCGGAGGGCCCGTACTATGGCTACACCTTC	CASSQSEGPYYGYTF
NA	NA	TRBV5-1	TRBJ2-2	TGCGCCAGCAGCTTGGCCGGAGAGGCCGGGGAGCTGTTTTTT	CASSLAGEAGELFF
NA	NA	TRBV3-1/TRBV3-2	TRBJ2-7	TGTGCCAGCAGCCTTGGAACAGGTGCTTACGAGCAGTACTTC	CASSLGTGAYEQYF
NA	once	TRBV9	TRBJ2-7	TGTGCCAGCAGCGTAGGAGGGCTCAACGACGAGCAGTACTTC	CASSVGGLNDEQYF
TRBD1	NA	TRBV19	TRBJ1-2	TGTGCCAGTAATGGACAGGGGTTAGACTATGGCTACACCTTC	CASNGQGLDYGYTF
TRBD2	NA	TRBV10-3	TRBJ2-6	TGTGCCATCAGTGACCAACTAGCGGGGGGAGCTTCTGGGGCCAACGTCCTGACTTTC	CAISDQLAGGASGANVLTF
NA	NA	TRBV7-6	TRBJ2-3	TGTGCCAGCAGCTTAGTGGGGGGGGGCACGGCAGATACGCAGTATTTT	CASSLVGGGTADTQYF
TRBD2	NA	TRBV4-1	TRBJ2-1	TGCGCCAGCAGCCAAGACGCTAAGCGGGGGAGGGAGCAGTTCTTC	CASSQDAKRGREQFF
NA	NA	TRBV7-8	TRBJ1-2	TGTGCCAGCAGCTTAGCGAGGGGGAGCTACACCTTC	CASSLARGSYTF
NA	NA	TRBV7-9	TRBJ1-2	TGTGCCAGCAGCTCCCGGACAGATAACGGCTACACCTTC	CASSSRTDNGYTF
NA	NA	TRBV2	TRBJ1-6	TGTGCCGGAGGTCTTCGCCAGGATGTTGGCACCCTCCACTTT	CAGGLRQDVGTLHF
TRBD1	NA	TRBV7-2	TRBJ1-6	TGTGCCAGCAGCTTAGACAGGGGACAGTCACCCCTCCACTTT	CASSLDRGQSPLHF
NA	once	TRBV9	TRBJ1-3	TGTGCCAGCAGCCCGGTTGGGGGCAGCGGCTCTGGAAACACCATATATTTT	CASSPVGGSGSGNTIYF
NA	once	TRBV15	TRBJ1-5	TGTGCCACCAGCAGAGATCGACCGAAGGGGTATCAGCCCCAGCATTTT	CATSRDRPKGYQPQHF
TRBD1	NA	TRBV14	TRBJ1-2	TGTGCCAGCAGCCAAGAGACAGGGTACTATGGCTACACCTTC	CASSQETGYYGYTF
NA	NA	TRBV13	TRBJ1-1	TGTGCCAGCAGCTTAGCCCCCAAGAGAGCTTTCTTT	CASSLAPKRAFF
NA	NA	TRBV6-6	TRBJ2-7	TGTGCCAGCAGTTACTCGCCCGACAGCTACGAGCAGTACTTC	CASSYSPDSYEQYF
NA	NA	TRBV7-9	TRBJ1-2	TGTGCCAGCAGCTTCACAGGCGGTACTAACTATGGCTACACCTTC	CASSFTGGTNYGYTF
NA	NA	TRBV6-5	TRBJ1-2	TGTGCCAGCAGTTACCGGGGGGATGGCTACACCTTC	CASSYRGDGYTF
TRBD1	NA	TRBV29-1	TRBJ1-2	TGCAGCGTCCTGGACAGGGACTATGGCTACACCTTC	CSVLDRDYGYTF
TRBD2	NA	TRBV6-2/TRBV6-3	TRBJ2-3	TGTGCCAGCAGTTGGACTAGCGGGGGACTGAGCACAGATACGCAGTATTTT	CASSWTSGGLSTDTQYF
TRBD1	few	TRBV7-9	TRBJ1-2	TGTGCCAGCAGCTTGGGACAGGGTACAGGCTACACCTTC	CASSLGQGTGYTF
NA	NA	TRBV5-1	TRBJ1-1	TGCGCCAGCAGCTCCCTCGTGGGAGACACTGAAGCTTTCTTT	CASSSLVGDTEAFF
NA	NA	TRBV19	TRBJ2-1	TGTGCCAGTAGCCCTCCGGACCGCAGGGTGCATGAGCAGTTCTTC	CASSPPDRRVHEQFF
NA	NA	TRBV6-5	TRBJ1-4	TGTGCCACGGGGCGGGAAAGTGAAAAACTGTTTTTT	CATGRESEKLFF
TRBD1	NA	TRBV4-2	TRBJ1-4	TGTGCCAGCAGCCAAGGGGGGGCGGGACAGGGGAATGAAAAACTGTTTTTT	CASSQGGAGQGNEKLFF
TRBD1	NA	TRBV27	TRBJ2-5	TGTGCCAGCAGTGAGGACAGGGGGTTTCAAGAGACCCAGTACTTC	CASSEDRGFQETQYF
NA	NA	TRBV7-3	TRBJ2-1	TGTGCCAGCAGCTCGAGTGGGAGAAATGAGCAGTTCTTC	CASSSSGRNEQFF
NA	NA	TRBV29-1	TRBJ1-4	TGCAGCGTTGATCCGGGGAACGAAAAACTGTTTTTT	CSVDPGNEKLFF
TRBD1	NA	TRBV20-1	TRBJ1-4	TGCAGTGCTAGTCCGACAGGGGCCGGGAGTGAAAAACTGTTTTTT	CSASPTGAGSEKLFF
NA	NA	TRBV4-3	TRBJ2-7	TGCGCCAGCAGCCAAGATTTTCCAACCTACGAGCAGTACTTC	CASSQDFPTYEQYF
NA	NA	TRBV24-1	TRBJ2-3	TGTGCCACCAGTGAGACAGGAAGCACAGATACGCAGTATTTT	CATSETGSTDTQYF
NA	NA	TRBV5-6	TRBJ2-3	TGTGCCAGCAGCTTGAACAGGCCAGATACGCAGTATTTT	CASSLNRPDTQYF
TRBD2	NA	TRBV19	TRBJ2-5	TGTGCCAGTAGTAGGCGGGGGGTAGAGACCCAGTACTTC	CASSRRGVETQYF
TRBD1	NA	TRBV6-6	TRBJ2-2	TGTGCCAGCAGACAACAGGGGCAGAACGGGGAGCTGTTTTTT	CASRQQGQNGELFF
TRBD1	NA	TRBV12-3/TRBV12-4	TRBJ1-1	TGTGCCAGCAGCCCGGACAGGGAAACTGAAGCTTTCTTT	CASSPDRETEAFF
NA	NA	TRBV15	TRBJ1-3	TGTGCCACCAGCAGAGAAGGGGGATTCGGACACACCATATATTTT	CATSREGGFGHTIYF
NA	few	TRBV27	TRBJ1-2	TGTGCCAGCAGTCGATACCCTCGGACAGAGGACTATGGCTACACCTTC	CASSRYPRTEDYGYTF
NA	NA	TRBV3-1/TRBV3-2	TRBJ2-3	TGTGCCAGCAGCCAAGAAGCTCTCCCTAACACAGATACGCAGTATTTT	CASSQEALPNTDTQYF
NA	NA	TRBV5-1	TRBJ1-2	TGCGCCAGCAGCTTGCTCCAGGGGTCTAACTATGGCTACACCTTC	CASSLLQGSNYGYTF
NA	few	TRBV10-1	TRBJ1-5	TGCGCCAGCAGTGACCCGAAAGGTACGGGGGAGCCCCAGCATTTT	CASSDPKGTGEPQHF
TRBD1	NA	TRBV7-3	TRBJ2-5	TGTGCCAGCAGCCCCGGACAGGGTGAGACCCAGTACTTC	CASSPGQGETQYF
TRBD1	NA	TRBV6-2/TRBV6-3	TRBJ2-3	TGTGCCAGCAGTTACTCAGGGACAGGGACTACAGATACGCAGTATTTT	CASSYSGTGTTDTQYF
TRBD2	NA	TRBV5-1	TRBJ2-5	TGCGCCAGCAGCTTGGGTATAGCGGGGGACCCCAGAGAGACCCAGTACTTC	CASSLGIAGDPRETQYF
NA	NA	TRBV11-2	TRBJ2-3	TGTGCCAGCAGCTGGGGGACTGCCACAGATACGCAGTATTTT	CASSWGTATDTQYF
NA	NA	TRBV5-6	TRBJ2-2	TGTGCCAGCAGCCGCATAATCGTTGAGGAGCCCACCGGGGAGCTGTTTTTT	CASSRIIVEEPTGELFF
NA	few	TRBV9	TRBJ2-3	TGTGCCAGCAGCAGCAGGGGCCCCTCTTATGATACGCAGTATTTT	CASSSRGPSYDTQYF
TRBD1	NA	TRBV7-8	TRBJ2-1	TGTGCCAGCAGCTCCCCGGGACAGGGGGCAGTTGAGCAGTTCTTC	CASSSPGQGAVEQFF